This T cell receptor (beta chain) was captured by sequencing in a study of CD8 T cells in Susac syndrome. Negative isolation was used for CD8+ and CD4+ T cells, and FACS enrichment was applied to TEMRA cells. RNA amounts of about 0.5 to 1 ug underwent reverse transcription with random hexamers. Amplification of TCR beta CDR3 spanned 54 Vbeta and 13 Jbeta via immunoSEQ multiplex PCR. TCRdb processed the immunoSEQ multiplex PCR reads anew with MiXCR; each CDR3 protein has one entry. The repertoire holds 330,000 or so distinct CDR3 sequences, with approximately 91% as singletons. Points from the study as a whole: Regarding the TCR sequencing and HLA analysis, the study admitted that a relatively small number of individuals were involved.

Note on this clonotype: The antigen remains undetermined.

The CDR3 sequence is 13 residues long. Trimming stripped 8 bases from V and 2 bases from J, with 9 bases between. The germline gives CDR1 LNHDA, CDR2 SQIVND (reference sequence). This clonotype originated in a human donor with multiple sclerosis. V gene TRBV19 combines with J gene TRBJ1-4, with a tentative D call TRBD1 (6 bases). The sample consisted of CD8+ T cells from PBMCs. CDR3 sequence reads: CASAGATNEKLFF. In DNA form, the CDR3 reads TGTGCCAGTGCGGGGGCGACTAATGAAAAACTGTTTTTT.